Each of the 8 T cell receptor delta chains below was sequenced from the same sample in a study of gamma-delta chains in newborns, infants, children. TCRdb applied CATT to the reads for clone calling. The data hold approximately 5,400 delta-chain clones, with about 0.42% observed a single time. Sequences were obtained from blood. The receptors here all came from a child who was a newborn, infant or young child, either healthy, febrile or measles-vaccinated (not recorded which).

This clone was counted between two and nine times. This may be a read error: a much more frequent sequence differs by one nucleotide. Other DNA sequences in the same sample also yield this CDR3. The chain combines TRDV2 with TRDJ3; D might be TRDD3 (6 bases). Germline CDR1 is GEAIGNYY and CDR2 is EKD. V was cut by 2 bases and J by 0 bases, with 13 bases left in between. CDR3 length: 18 residues. In nucleotides, the CDR3 is TGTGCCTGTGACAGGCTGGGGCCGCGCTCCTGGGACACCCGACAGATGTTTTTC. Translated, it gives CACDRLGPRSWDTRQMFF.

Notes on this clone: A far larger clone differs by one base, so this is likely a read error. CDR3: CACDTIHTGGYDWDTRQTFF. DNA of the CDR3: TGTGCCTGTGACACCATTCATACTGGGGGATACGATTGGGACACCCGACAGACGTTTTTC. The chain carries TRDV2 and TRDJ3, with TRDD3 matching over 13 bases. Germline-derived CDR1 and CDR2 are GEAIGNYY and EKD. The CDR3 is 20 amino acids.

Details on this clone: This may arise from a read error, as a much more abundant clone is one base away. The rearrangement links TRDV2 to TRDJ3; 7 bases are shared with TRDD3. This CDR3 is built from 21 residues. Germline V gene data show CDR1 as GEAIGNYY and CDR2 as EKD. CDR3 sequence (DNA): TGTGCCTGTGACTCTTTGCTGGGGGTTAGCCCCAACTCCTGGGACACCCGACAGACGTTTTTC. It yields the protein CACDSLLGVSPNSWDTRQTFF.

In regard to this clone: The protein that TCRdb holds for this DNA derives from a much larger clone and differs from the translated DNA at residue 3, which likely indicates a read error; the protein shown here is translated from the DNA. This chain joins TRDV2 and TRDJ3; D gene ambiguous. Germline lookup yields CDR1 GEAIGNYY and CDR2 EKD. CDR3 size: 16 residues. Here the CDR3 reads CARDRVSSWDTRQMFF. CDR3 in DNA: TGTGCCCGTGACCGAGTAAGCTCCTGGGACACCCGACAGATGTTTTTC.

This clone is categorized as medium-sized. A far larger clone is off by one base, so a read error is likely. Other DNA sequences from this sample encode an identical CDR3 as well. The chain links TRDV2 to TRDJ3; 9 bases align to TRDD3. CDR3 length equals 16 residues. Germline V gene sequence: CDR1 GEAIGNYY, CDR2 EKD. CDR3 region: CACDWGSSWDTRQMFF. In DNA, the CDR3 is TGCGCCTGTGACTGGGGGAGCTCCTGGGACACCCGACAGATGTTTTTC.

This clone was recorded a few times. TCRdb attributes to this sequence the protein of a much larger clone, which differs from the DNA translation at residue 13; a read error is likely, and the protein displayed is translated from the DNA. The CDR3 DNA follows: TGTGCCTGTGACACGGCCTGGGGGAGCTCCTGGGACGCCCGACAGATGTTTTTC. Translating gives CACDTAWGSSWDARQMFF. The V and J genes are TRDV2 and TRDJ3; 8 nucleotides line up with TRDD3. Germline CDR1 is GEAIGNYY and CDR2 is EKD. The CDR3 contains 18 residues.

About this clone: A much bigger clone sits one base away, suggesting this may be a read error. Other DNA sequences in the sample encode the same CDR3. The CDR3 spells CACDTVGDGSWDTRQMFF. CDR3 bases: TGTGCCTGTGACACCGTGGGGGATGGCTCCTGGGACACTCGACAGATGTTTTTC. The chain joins TRDV2 to TRDJ3; 8 bases are a match to TRDD3. CDR1 and CDR2 (germline): GEAIGNYY, EKD. The CDR3 length is 18 residues.

This clone has just a few counts. A far larger clone is off by one base, so a read error is likely. In the same sample, other DNA sequences code for this CDR3. The genes are TRDV2 and TRDJ3; TRDD3 might be the D (6 bases). The CDR3 has 16 residues. CDR1 and CDR2 (germline): GEAIGNYY, EKD. CDR3 sequence: CACDTVGIGDTRQMFF. CDR3 sequence (DNA): TGTGCCTGCGACACCGTGGGGATCGGAGACACCCGACAGATGTTTTTC.